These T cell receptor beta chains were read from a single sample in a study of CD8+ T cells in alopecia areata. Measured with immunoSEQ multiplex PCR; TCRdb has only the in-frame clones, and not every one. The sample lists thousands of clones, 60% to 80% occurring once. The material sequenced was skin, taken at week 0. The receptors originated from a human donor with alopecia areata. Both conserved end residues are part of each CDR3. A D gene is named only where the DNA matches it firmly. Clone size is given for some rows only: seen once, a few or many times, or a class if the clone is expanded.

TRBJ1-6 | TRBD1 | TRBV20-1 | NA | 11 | CSVDRESPLHF | TGCAGTGTGGACAGGGAGTCACCCCTCCACTTT
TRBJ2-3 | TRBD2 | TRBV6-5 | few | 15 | CASTGLAGVLDTQYF | TGTGCCAGCACTGGACTAGCGGGGGTGTTGGATACGCAGTATTTT
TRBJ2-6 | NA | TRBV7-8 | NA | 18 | CASSLAVQAYSGANVLTF | TGTGCCAGCAGCTTAGCTGTCCAGGCCTATTCTGGGGCCAACGTCCTGACTTTC
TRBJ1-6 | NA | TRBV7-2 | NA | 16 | CASSLRRGSLGSPLHF | TGTGCCAGCAGCTTACGTCGGGGGTCCTTAGGGTCACCCCTCCACTTT
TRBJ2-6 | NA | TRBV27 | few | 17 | CASSFLAGGSGANVLTF | TGTGCCAGCAGTTTTCTCGCCGGTGGATCTGGGGCCAACGTCCTGACTTTC
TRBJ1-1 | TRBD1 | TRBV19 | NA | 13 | CASNPRGRAEAFF | TGTGCCAGTAACCCCAGGGGGCGGGCTGAAGCTTTCTTT
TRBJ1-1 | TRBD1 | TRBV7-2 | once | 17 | CASSLRLGTGKSAEAFF | TGTGCCAGCAGCTTAAGGTTAGGGACAGGGAAAAGTGCTGAAGCTTTCTTT
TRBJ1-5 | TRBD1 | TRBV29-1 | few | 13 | CSVGTGRDQPQHF | TGCAGCGTCGGGACAGGGCGAGATCAGCCCCAGCATTTT
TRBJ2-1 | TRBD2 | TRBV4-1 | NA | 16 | CASSPNLAGFYNEQFF | TGCGCCAGCAGCCCGAACCTAGCGGGATTTTACAATGAGCAGTTCTTC
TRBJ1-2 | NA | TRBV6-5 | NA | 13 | CASTGNVYDGYTF | TGTGCCAGTACAGGAAACGTCTACGATGGCTACACCTTC
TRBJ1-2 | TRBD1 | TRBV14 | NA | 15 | CASSQGQGCNYGYTF | TGTGCCAGCAGCCAAGGACAGGGGTGTAACTATGGCTACACCTTC
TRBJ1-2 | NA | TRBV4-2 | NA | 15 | CASSQDGWQGVGYTF | TGTGCCAGCAGCCAAGACGGGTGGCAGGGAGTGGGCTACACCTTC
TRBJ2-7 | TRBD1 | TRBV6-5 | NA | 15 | CTSSYTSRDSHEQYF | TGTACCAGCAGTTACACCTCCCGGGACAGCCACGAGCAGTACTTC
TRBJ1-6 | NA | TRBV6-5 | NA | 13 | CASSLRQNSPLHF | TGTGCCAGCAGTCTTAGACAGAATTCACCCCTCCACTTT
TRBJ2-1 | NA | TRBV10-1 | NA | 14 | CASSSRHGHNEQFF | TGCGCCAGCAGTTCGAGACACGGTCACAATGAGCAGTTCTTC